These 23 T cell receptor beta chains came from one sample sequenced in a study of T-cell reconstitution after alpha-beta-depleted transplantation in children. It was with unique molecular identifiers that the TCRbeta library was prepared. Using its own MiXCR run on the PCR reads, TCRdb lists one record per CDR3 protein. The repertoire has 700,000 to 950,000 distinct CDR3 sequences, about 16% of them found once; the top ten carry 5%. This specimen was PBMCs, mostly from graft donor cells, taken 360 days after TCRalphabeta/CD19-depleted stem cell transplant. Receptors originate from a male patient younger than 18 who had a stem cell transplant for acute lymphoblastic leukemia, so the T cells may come from the graft donor.

In this sample, this clonotype turned up many times. This chain links TRBV20-1 with TRBJ2-7; D not resolved. CDR3 length equals 15 residues. The V end was cut by 2 bases, the J end by 0 bases, with 14 bases between. The germline CDR1 and CDR2 sequences are DFQATT and SNEGSKA (reference sequence). The DNA for the CDR3 is TGCAGTGCTAGAAACCGGGCAGCGTTCTCCTACGAGCAGTACTTC. Its translation: CSARNRAAFSYEQYF.

This clonotype was counted only a few times. The chain couples TRBV6-2 or TRBV6-3 to TRBJ2-7; 7 nucleotides line up with TRBD1. The germline gives CDR1 MNHEY, CDR2 SVGEGT. Trimming cost V 6 bases and J 0 bases; bases outside gene matches: 14. The length of the CDR3 is 17 residues. DNA for the CDR3: TGTGCCAGCAGCCTGTCTTGGGACAGCTCTGACTCCTACGAGCAGTACTTC. Protein sequence: CASSLSWDSSDSYEQYF.

This clonotype was seen repeatedly, ten times or more. CDR3 residues: CASSSGRARNTQYF. CDR3 sequence (DNA): TGCGCCAGCAGTAGCGGGAGGGCCCGAAATACGCAGTATTTT. The V and J genes are TRBV5-1 and TRBJ2-3; 11 bases map to TRBD2. The CDR3 totals 14 residues. Germline V gene sequence: CDR1 SGHRS, CDR2 YFSETQ. J gave up 7 bases and V 5 bases, and 6 bases lay outside the gene matches.

This clonotype was picked up a small number of times. V gene TRBV5-1 combines with J gene TRBJ2-1; TRBD2 is a possible D gene (5 bases). Germline CDR1 SGHRS, CDR2 YFSETQ. This CDR3 has 14 residues. V lost 2 bases to trimming and J lost 9 bases, with 15 bases between them. Here the CDR3 reads CASSFPTRLGEQFF. CDR3 nucleotides: TGCGCCAGCAGCTTCCCAACTAGGTTGGGTGAGCAGTTCTTC.

This sequence joins TRBV10-3 and TRBJ2-7, with 7 positions matching TRBD2. V trimming: 3 bases; J trimming: 4 bases; junction bases outside the gene matches: 12. The CDR3 runs 16 residues. Germline values: CDR1 ENHRY, CDR2 SYGVKD. CDR3 bases: TGTGCCATCAGTGAAGGCGGACTAGGGAGTGGATACGAGCAGTACTTC. This gives the protein CAISEGGLGSGYEQYF.

V gene TRBV18 combines with J gene TRBJ1-2, with D unclear. CDR3 length: 16 amino acids. Trimming left V 2 bases short and J 0 bases short, with 13 bases between. Germline V gives CDR1 KGHSH, CDR2 LQKENI. Written as DNA, the CDR3 is TGTGCCAGCTCACCAATAATTACAGAGGCTAACTATGGCTACACCTTC. Protein product: CASSPIITEANYGYTF.

The rearrangement links TRBV5-1 to TRBJ2-7; the D gene is possibly TRBD1 (6 bases). The CDR3 sequence is 15 residues long. Germline-derived CDR1 and CDR2 are SGHRS and YFSETQ. Deletions cut 0 bases from V and 6 bases from J, with 16 bases between. CDR3 sequence (DNA): TGCGCCAGCAGCTTGGAGGGCAGGGGCCTTACCGAGCAGTACTTC. Protein sequence: CASSLEGRGLTEQYF.

This clonotype was detected ten times or more. The chain uses TRBV5-1 and TRBJ2-7, with TRBD2 matching 7 bases. The CDR3 consists of 15 residues. Germline V gene lookup returns CDR1 SGHRS and CDR2 YFSETQ. Losses at the gene ends were 1 base for V and 0 bases for J; bases not matched to a gene: 4. Here the CDR3 reads CASSLIGGSSYEQYF. In nucleotides, the CDR3 is TGCGCCAGCAGCTTGATCGGCGGGAGCTCCTACGAGCAGTACTTC.

For the CDR3, the DNA is TGCAGTGCTAGAGATCGGAGGGCTGGAGGGGATGAGCAGTTCTTC. This translates into CSARDRRAGGDEQFF. The gene calls are TRBV20-1 and TRBJ2-1; tentatively, D is TRBD2 (6 bases). The V gene lost 0 bases and the J gene lost 8 bases, with 17 bases spanning the gap. This CDR3 is built from 15 residues. Germline CDR1 reads DFQATT; CDR2 reads SNEGSKA (reference sequence).

In this sample, this clonotype turned up a few times. The chain recombines TRBV4-1 with TRBJ2-3; D may be TRBD2 (5 bases). The CDR3 is 16 amino acids. Germline CDR1 MGHRA, CDR2 YSYEKL. With 1 base removed from V and 0 bases from J, the gap between germline ends came to 11 bases. CDR3 in DNA: TGCGCCAGCAGCCAAGTAGGCGGGCCCAGCACAGATACGCAGTATTTT. The encoded protein is CASSQVGGPSTDTQYF.

V is TRBV5-1 and J is TRBJ1-2; D not resolved. The CDR3 is made up of 13 amino acids. V lost 4 bases and J lost 8, with 15 bases in between. Germline CDR1 and CDR2: SGHRS and YFSETQ. CDR3 sequence (DNA): TGCGCCAGCAGCATACCTCTAGAGGAGGGCTACACCTTC. Amino acid sequence: CASSIPLEEGYTF. The full variable domain, rest sourced from reference TRBV5-1 and TRBJ1-2, is KAGVTQTPRYLIKTRGQQVTLSCSPISGHRSVSWYQQTPGQGLQFLFEYFSETQRNKGNFPGRFSGRQFSNSRSEMNVSTLELGDSALYLCASSIPLEEGYTFGSGTRLTVV.

In its sample, this clonotype was seen many times. The V and J genes are TRBV20-1 and TRBJ2-1, with 8 bases lining up with TRBD2. This CDR3 comprises 17 residues. V lost 0 bases and J lost 5; bases outside the gene matches: 12. The germline V gene has CDR1 DFQATT and CDR2 SNEGSKA (reference sequence). This chain's CDR3 is CSARDSRVGTSHNEQFF. The CDR3 region has the DNA TGCAGTGCTAGAGATTCCAGGGTCGGGACTAGTCACAATGAGCAGTTCTTC.

This clonotype was counted a few times. The J gene is TRBJ2-4, the V gene TRBV12-3 or TRBV12-4; no reliable D call. Trimming removed 2 bases from V and 4 bases from J, with 12 bases in between. This CDR3 region has 15 residues. The CDR3 DNA sequence: TGTGCCAGCAGTTTAACCGGTAACCTAAAAAACATTCAGTACTTC. Translated, it gives CASSLTGNLKNIQYF.

This clonotype turned up a few times. The genes are TRBV14 and TRBJ2-5; either TRBD1 or TRBD2 may fit D (7 bases each). Germline V gene sequence: CDR1 SGHDN, CDR2 FVKESK. Trimming took 1 base from V and 6 from J, leaving 12 bases between them. The CDR3 runs to 14 residues. The CDR3 DNA reads as TGTGCCAGCAGCCAAGTCCAGGGGGGGAAGACCCAGTACTTC. Residues: CASSQVQGGKTQYF. The variable domain in full, with the rest retrieved from reference TRBV14 and TRBJ2-5, is EAGVTQFPSHSVIEKGQTVTLRCDPISGHDNLYWYRRVMGKEIKFLLHFVKESKQDESGMPNNRFLAERTGGTYSTLKVQPAELEDSGVYFCASSQVQGGKTQYFGPGTRLLVL.

The chain couples TRBV29-1 to TRBJ2-5; D is possibly TRBD2 (6 bases). This CDR3 spans 16 amino acids. Trimming stripped 4 bases from V and 2 bases from J, with 20 bases between. CDR1 is SQVTM and CDR2 is ANQGSEA in the germline V gene. The CDR3 DNA sequence: TGCAGCGTTGTTTTCGGGTCTTGGCGGGAACAAGAGACCCAGTACTTC. This codes for CSVVFGSWREQETQYF.

V is TRBV5-1 and J is TRBJ2-7; a weak D match, TRBD1 (5 bases). V was trimmed by 4 bases and J by 5 bases, leaving 13 bases between them. CDR1 and CDR2 from the germline V gene are SGHRS and YFSETQ. The CDR3 has 13 residues. In DNA form, the CDR3 reads TGCGCCAGCAGCCCCTTAGGGGCGGACGAGCAGTACTTC. Translating it yields CASSPLGADEQYF. The full variable domain, with the rest looked up from reference TRBV5-1 and TRBJ2-7, is KAGVTQTPRYLIKTRGQQVTLSCSPISGHRSVSWYQQTPGQGLQFLFEYFSETQRNKGNFPGRFSGRQFSNSRSEMNVSTLELGDSALYLCASSPLGADEQYFGPGTRLTVT.

Here the CDR3 reads CASSVDWGGNSPLHF. The CDR3 DNA sequence: TGTGCCAGCAGCGTAGACTGGGGAGGTAATTCACCCCTCCACTTT. V gene TRBV9 combines with J gene TRBJ1-6; D remains unclear. The CDR3 is made up of 15 amino acids. Trimming shortened V by 0 bases and J by 6 bases, and 10 bases separated the two germline ends. Germline V gene lookup returns CDR1 SGDLS and CDR2 YYNGEE.

This clonotype was detected only a few times. The chain joins TRBV3-1 to TRBJ2-1, with 12 bases fitting TRBD2. Germline lookup yields CDR1 LGHDT and CDR2 YNNKEL (reference sequence). Germline trimming cut 5 bases from V and 9 bases from J; bases unmatched to any gene: 5. This CDR3 contains 14 residues. The chain's CDR3 is CASSILAGGGEQFF. As DNA, the CDR3 is TGTGCCAGCAGCATCCTAGCGGGAGGGGGTGAGCAGTTCTTC.

V gene TRBV5-1 combines with J gene TRBJ2-1; D is perhaps TRBD1 or TRBD2 (5 bases each). V lost 0 bases, J lost 7 bases, and 14 bases lay in between. Germline loops: CDR1 SGHRS, CDR2 YFSETQ. The CDR3 covers 15 residues. In DNA, the CDR3 is TGCGCCAGCAGCTTGGGGTGGGGCGGGCCTAATGAGCAGTTCTTC. This codes for CASSLGWGGPNEQFF. Full variable domain (rest looked up from reference TRBV5-1 and TRBJ2-1): KAGVTQTPRYLIKTRGQQVTLSCSPISGHRSVSWYQQTPGQGLQFLFEYFSETQRNKGNFPGRFSGRQFSNSRSEMNVSTLELGDSALYLCASSLGWGGPNEQFFGPGTRLTVL.

In this sample, this clonotype turned up a few times. This sequence joins TRBV6-1 and TRBJ1-4; TRBD1 matches at 9 bases. The V gene end was trimmed by 9 bases and the J gene end by 8 bases; junction bases not matched to a gene: 7. Germline V gene data show CDR1 as MNHNS and CDR2 as SASEGT. The CDR3 sequence is 13 residues long. The CDR3 DNA is TGTGCCAGTACAGGGGGCTGGGGGGAAAAACTGTTTTTT. It is translated as CASTGGWGEKLFF.

The chain joins TRBV29-1 to TRBJ2-4; the match to TRBD1 covers 10 bases. J lost 1 base, V lost 4 bases, and 10 bases had no gene match. Germline V gives CDR1 SQVTM, CDR2 ANQGSEA. This CDR3 spans 17 amino acids. The CDR3 bases are TGCAGCGTTGGGAATGGGGGACAGGGGATGGCCAAAAACATTCAGTACTTC. Amino acids: CSVGNGGQGMAKNIQYF. Variable domain in full (rest from reference TRBV29-1 and TRBJ2-4): SAVISQKPSRDICQRGTSLTIQCQVDSQVTMMFWYRQQPGQSLTLIATANQGSEATYESGFVIDKFPISRPNLTFSTLTVSNMSPEDSSIYLCSVGNGGQGMAKNIQYFGAGTRLSVL.

The chain couples TRBV6-1 to TRBJ1-2; possible D gene TRBD1, 6 bases. In germline, CDR1 is MNHNS, CDR2 SASEGT. The CDR3 contains 13 residues. V gave up 6 bases and J gave up 4 bases, with 12 bases separating them. The CDR3 spells CASRDRPFYGYTF. In DNA form, the CDR3 reads TGTGCCAGCAGGGACAGACCTTTCTATGGCTACACCTTC.

This clonotype came up a few times. The rearrangement joins TRBV27 to TRBJ1-2; D call uncertain. Germline V gives CDR1 MNHEY, CDR2 SMNVEV (reference sequence). Trimming stripped 6 bases from V and 1 base from J, with 15 bases between. This CDR3 region has 15 residues. CDR3 DNA sequence: TGTGCCAGCAGGGGTAGGGCCCCCTTTAACTATGGCTACACCTTC. Residues: CASRGRAPFNYGYTF.